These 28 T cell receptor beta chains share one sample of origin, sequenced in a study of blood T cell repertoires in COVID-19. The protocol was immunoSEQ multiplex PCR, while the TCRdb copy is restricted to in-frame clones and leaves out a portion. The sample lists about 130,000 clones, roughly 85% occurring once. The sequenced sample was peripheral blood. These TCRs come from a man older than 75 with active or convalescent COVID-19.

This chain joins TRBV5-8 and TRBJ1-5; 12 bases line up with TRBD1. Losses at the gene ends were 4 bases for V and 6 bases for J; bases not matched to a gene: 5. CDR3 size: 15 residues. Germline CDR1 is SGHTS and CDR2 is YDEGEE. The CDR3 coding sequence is TGTGCCAGCAGCGGGGACAGGGGGCGCGGTCAGCCCCAGCATTTT. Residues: CASSGDRGRGQPQHF.

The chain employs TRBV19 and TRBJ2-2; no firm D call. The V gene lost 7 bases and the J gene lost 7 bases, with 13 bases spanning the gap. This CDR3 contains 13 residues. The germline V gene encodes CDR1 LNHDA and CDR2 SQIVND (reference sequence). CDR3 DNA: TGTGCCAGTACCCTAAGAGAGATCGGGGAGCTGTTTTTT. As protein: CASTLREIGELFF.

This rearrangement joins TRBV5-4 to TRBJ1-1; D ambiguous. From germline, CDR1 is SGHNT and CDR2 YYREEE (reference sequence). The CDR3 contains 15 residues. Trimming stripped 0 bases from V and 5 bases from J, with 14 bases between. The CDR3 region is CASSLGGEAGTEAFF. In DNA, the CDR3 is TGTGCCAGCAGCTTGGGGGGAGAAGCGGGAACTGAAGCTTTCTTT.

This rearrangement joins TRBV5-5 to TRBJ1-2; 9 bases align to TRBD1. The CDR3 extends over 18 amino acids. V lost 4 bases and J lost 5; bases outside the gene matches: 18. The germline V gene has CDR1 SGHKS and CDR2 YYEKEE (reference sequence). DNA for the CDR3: TGTGCCAGCAGCCGGAGCGGGACAGGGATCCTTCCGCCGTATGGCTACACCTTC. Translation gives CASSRSGTGILPPYGYTF.

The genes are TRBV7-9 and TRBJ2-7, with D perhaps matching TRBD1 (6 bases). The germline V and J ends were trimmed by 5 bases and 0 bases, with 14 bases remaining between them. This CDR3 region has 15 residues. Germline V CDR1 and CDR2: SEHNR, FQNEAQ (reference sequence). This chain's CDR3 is CASSIQGTSSYEQYF. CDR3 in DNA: TGTGCCAGCAGCATACAGGGTACAAGCTCCTACGAGCAGTACTTC.

CDR3 region: CSVTRQNNYGYTF. CDR3 bases: TGCAGCGTTACCAGACAGAATAACTATGGCTACACCTTC. J is TRBJ1-2 and V is TRBV29-1; weak D call: TRBD1 (5 bases). Trimming removed 5 bases from V and 1 base from J, with 11 bases in between. The CDR3 runs to 13 residues. Germline CDR1 SQVTM, CDR2 ANQGSEA.

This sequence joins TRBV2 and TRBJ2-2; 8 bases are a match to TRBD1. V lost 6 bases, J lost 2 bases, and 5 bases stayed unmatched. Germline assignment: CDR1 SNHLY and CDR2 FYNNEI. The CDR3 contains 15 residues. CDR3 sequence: CASRTGQGNTGELFF. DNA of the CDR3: TGTGCCAGCAGGACCGGACAGGGAAACACCGGGGAGCTGTTTTTT.

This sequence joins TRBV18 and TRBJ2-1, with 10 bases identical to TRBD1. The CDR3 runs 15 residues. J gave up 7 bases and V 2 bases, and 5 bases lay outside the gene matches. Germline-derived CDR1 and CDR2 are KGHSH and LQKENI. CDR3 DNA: TGTGCCAGCTCACCAACGGGACAGGGGTGGAATGAGCAGTTCTTC. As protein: CASSPTGQGWNEQFF. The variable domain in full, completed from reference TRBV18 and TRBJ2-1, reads NAGVMQNPRHLVRRRGQEARLRCSPMKGHSHVYWYRQLPEEGLKFMVYLQKENIIDESGMPKERFSAEFPKEGPSILRIQQVVRGDSAAYFCASSPTGQGWNEQFFGPGTRLTVL.

The CDR3 sequence is CASSWDSTTNTEAFF. The CDR3 DNA sequence: TGTGCCAGCAGCTGGGACAGCACCACCAACACTGAAGCTTTCTTT. The chain couples TRBV7-3 to TRBJ1-1, with 7 nucleotides matching TRBD1. This CDR3 comprises 15 residues. Germline V gene sequence: CDR1 SGHTA, CDR2 FQGTGA. V dropped 4 bases and J dropped 2; count of bases not matched to a gene: 7. The entire variable domain, with the rest obtained from reference TRBV7-3 and TRBJ1-1, is as follows: GAGVSQTPSNKVTEKGKYVELRCDPISGHTALYWYRQSLGQGPEFLIYFQGTGAADDSGLPNDRFFAVRPEGSVSTLKIQRTERGDSAVYLCASSWDSTTNTEAFFGQGTRLTVV.

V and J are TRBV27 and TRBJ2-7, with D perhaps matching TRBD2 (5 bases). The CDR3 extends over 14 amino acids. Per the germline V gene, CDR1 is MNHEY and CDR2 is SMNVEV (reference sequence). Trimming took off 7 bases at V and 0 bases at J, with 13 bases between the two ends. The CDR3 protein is CASTARGSSYEQYF. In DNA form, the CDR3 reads TGTGCCAGCACCGCCCGTGGGAGCTCCTACGAGCAGTACTTC.

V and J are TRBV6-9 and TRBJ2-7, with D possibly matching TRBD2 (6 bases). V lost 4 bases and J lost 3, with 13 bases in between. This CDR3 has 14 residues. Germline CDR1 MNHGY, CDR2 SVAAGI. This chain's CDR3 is CASSSGDPIYEQYF. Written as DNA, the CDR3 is TGTGCCAGCAGTTCGGGGGACCCCATCTACGAGCAGTACTTC.

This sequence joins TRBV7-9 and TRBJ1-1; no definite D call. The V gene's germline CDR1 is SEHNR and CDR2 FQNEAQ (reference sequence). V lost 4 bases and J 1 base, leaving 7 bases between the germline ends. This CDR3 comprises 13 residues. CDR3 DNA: TGTGCCAGCAGCTCGACACCGAACACTGAAGCTTTCTTT. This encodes CASSSTPNTEAFF.

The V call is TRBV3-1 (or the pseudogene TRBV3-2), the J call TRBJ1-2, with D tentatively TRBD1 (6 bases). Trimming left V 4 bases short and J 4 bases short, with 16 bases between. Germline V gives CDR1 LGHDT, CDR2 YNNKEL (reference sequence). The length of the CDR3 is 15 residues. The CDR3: CASSPARGVGYGYTF. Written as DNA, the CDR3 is TGTGCCAGCAGCCCCGCCAGGGGAGTAGGCTATGGCTACACCTTC.

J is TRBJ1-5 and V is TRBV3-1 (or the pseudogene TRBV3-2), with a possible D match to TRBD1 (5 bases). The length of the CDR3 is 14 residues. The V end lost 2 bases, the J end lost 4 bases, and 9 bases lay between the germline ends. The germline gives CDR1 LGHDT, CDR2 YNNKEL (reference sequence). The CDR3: CASSQKGRNQPQHF. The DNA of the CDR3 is TGTGCCAGCAGCCAAAAGGGGCGGAATCAGCCCCAGCATTTT.

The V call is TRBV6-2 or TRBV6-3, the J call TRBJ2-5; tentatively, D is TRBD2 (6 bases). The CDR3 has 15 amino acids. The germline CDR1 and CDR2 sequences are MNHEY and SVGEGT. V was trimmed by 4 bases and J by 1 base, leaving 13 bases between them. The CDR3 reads CASSWGSGSQETQYF. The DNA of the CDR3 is TGTGCCAGCAGTTGGGGTAGCGGTTCCCAAGAGACCCAGTACTTC.

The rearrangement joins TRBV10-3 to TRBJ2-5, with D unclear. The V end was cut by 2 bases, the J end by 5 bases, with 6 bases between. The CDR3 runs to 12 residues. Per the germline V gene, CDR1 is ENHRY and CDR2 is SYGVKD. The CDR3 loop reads CAISEDGETQYF. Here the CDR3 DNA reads TGTGCCATCAGTGAGGACGGGGAGACCCAGTACTTC.

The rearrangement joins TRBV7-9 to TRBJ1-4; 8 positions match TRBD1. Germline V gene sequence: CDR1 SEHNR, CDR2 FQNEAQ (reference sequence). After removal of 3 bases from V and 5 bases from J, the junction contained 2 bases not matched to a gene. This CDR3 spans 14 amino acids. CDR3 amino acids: CASSFDRGNEKLFF. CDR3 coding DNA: TGTGCCAGCAGCTTCGACAGGGGAAATGAAAAACTGTTTTTT.

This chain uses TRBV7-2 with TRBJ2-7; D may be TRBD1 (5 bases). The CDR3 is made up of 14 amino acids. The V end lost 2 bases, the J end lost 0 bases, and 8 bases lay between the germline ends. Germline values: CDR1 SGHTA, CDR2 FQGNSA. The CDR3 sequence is CASSLQGSSYEQYF. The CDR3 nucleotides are TGTGCCAGCAGCTTACAGGGTAGCTCCTACGAGCAGTACTTC.

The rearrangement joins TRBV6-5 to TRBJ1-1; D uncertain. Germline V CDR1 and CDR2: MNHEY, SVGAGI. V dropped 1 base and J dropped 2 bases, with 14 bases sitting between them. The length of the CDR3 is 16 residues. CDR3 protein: CASSYWGATPNTEAFF. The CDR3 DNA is TGTGCCAGCAGTTACTGGGGAGCCACTCCAAACACTGAAGCTTTCTTT.

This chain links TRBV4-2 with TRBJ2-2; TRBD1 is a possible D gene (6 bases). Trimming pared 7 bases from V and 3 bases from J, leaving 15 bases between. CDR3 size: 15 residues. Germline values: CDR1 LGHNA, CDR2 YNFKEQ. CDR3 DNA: TGTGCCAGCAACCCGGACAGAGGTTACACCGGGGAGCTGTTTTTT. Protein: CASNPDRGYTGELFF.

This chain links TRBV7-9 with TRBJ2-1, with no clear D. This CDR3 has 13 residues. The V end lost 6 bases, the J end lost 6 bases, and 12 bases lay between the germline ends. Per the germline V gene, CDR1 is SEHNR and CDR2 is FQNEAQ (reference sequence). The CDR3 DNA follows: TGTGCCAGCAGGGCAAGGTCGGGCAATGAGCAGTTCTTC. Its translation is CASRARSGNEQFF.

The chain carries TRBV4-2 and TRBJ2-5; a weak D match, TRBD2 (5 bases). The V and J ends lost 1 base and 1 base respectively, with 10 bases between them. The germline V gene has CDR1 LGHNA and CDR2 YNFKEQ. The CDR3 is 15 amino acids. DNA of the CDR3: TGTGCCAGCAGCCAAGGTCGGGGAGCCCAAGAGACCCAGTACTTC. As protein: CASSQGRGAQETQYF.

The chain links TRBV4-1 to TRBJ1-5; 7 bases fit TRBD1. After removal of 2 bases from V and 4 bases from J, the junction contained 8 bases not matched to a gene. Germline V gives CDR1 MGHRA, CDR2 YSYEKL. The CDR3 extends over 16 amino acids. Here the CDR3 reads CASSQQTGPRNQPQHF. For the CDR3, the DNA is TGCGCCAGCAGCCAACAGACAGGGCCTCGGAATCAGCCCCAGCATTTT.

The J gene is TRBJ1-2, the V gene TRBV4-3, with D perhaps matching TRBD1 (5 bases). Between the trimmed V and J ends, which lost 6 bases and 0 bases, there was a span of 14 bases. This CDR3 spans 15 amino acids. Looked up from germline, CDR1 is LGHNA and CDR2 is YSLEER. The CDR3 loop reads CASSVRGSSNYGYTF. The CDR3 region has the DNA TGCGCCAGCAGTGTTAGGGGCAGCTCTAACTATGGCTACACCTTC.

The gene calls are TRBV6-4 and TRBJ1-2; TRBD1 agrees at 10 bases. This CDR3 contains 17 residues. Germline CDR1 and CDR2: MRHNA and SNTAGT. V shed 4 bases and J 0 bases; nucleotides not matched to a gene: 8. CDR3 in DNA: TGTGCCAGCAGTGGCCCGACAGGGGGCTTAGCTAACTATGGCTACACCTTC. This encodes CASSGPTGGLANYGYTF.

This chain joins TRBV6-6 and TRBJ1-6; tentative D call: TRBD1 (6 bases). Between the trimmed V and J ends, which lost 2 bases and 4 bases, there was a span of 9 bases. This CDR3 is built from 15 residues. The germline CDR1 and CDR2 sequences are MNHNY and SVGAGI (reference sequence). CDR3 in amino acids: CASSYADSYNSPLHF. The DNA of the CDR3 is TGTGCCAGCAGTTACGCGGACAGTTATAATTCACCCCTCCACTTT.

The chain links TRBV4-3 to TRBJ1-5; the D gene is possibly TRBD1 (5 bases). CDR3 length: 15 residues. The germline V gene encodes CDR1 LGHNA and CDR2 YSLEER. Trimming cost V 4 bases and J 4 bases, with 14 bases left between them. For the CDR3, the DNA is TGCGCCAGCAGCCCTCAGGCGGGGGGAAATCAGCCCCAGCATTTT. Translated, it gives CASSPQAGGNQPQHF.

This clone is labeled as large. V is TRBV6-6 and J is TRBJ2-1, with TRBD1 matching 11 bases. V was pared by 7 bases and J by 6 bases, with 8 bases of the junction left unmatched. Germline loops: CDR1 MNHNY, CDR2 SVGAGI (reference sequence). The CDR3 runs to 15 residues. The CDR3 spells CASNSRDRGVNEQFF. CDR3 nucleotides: TGTGCCAGCAACTCCCGGGACAGGGGGGTCAATGAGCAGTTCTTC.